Given below is one T cell receptor (beta chain) in context. This specimen belongs to a study of blood T cell repertoires in COVID-19. V lost 2 bases and J lost 5, with 9 bases in between. Germline loops: CDR1 MNHEY, CDR2 SVGAGI. This CDR3 spans 14 amino acids. Here immunoSEQ multiplex PCR was the method, and the copy in TCRdb shows in-frame clones only, minus some. This table holds about 260,000 clones, about 86% found once. The sequence was collected from a young man with acute COVID-19. The chain links TRBV6-5 to TRBJ1-4; TRBD1 is a possible D gene (5 bases). What was sequenced was PBMCs or T cells enriched from blood (not recorded which). The CDR3 region is CASSYGGINEKLFF. The CDR3 DNA reads TGTGCCAGCAGTTACGGGGGGATCAATGAAAAACTGTTTTTT.